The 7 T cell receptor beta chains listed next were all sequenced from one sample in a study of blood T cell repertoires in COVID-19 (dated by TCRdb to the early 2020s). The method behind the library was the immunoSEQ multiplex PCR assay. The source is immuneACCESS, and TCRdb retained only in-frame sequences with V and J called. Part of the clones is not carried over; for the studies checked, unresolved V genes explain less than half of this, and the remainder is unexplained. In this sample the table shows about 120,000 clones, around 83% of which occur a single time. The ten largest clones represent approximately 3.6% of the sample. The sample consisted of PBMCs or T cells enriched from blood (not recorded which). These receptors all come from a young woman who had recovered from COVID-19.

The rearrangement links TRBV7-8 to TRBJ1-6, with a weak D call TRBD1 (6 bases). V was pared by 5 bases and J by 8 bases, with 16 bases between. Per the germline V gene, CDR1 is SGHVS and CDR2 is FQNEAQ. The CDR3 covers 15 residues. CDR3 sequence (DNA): TGTGCCAGCAGCCTAGGGGGGGGTGTGGATTCACCCCTCCACTTT. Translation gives CASSLGGGVDSPLHF.

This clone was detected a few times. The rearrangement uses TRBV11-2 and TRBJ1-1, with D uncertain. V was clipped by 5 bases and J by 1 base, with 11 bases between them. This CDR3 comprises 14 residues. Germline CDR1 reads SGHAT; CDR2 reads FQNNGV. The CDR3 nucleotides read TGTGCCAGCAGCAAAATTGGAGGGAACACTGAAGCTTTCTTT. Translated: CASSKIGGNTEAFF.

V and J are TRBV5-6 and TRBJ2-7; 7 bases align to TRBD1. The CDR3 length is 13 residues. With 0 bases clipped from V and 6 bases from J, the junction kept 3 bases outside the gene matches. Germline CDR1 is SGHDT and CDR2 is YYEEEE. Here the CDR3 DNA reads TGTGCCAGCAGCTTGGAGGGGGCCCGCGAGCAGTACTTC. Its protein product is CASSLEGAREQYF.

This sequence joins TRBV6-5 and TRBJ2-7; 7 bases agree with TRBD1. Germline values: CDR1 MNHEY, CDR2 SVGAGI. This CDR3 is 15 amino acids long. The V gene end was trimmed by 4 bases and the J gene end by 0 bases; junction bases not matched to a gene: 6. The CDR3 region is CASSSGAGGSYEQYF. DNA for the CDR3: TGTGCCAGCAGTTCCGGGGCAGGGGGCTCCTACGAGCAGTACTTC.

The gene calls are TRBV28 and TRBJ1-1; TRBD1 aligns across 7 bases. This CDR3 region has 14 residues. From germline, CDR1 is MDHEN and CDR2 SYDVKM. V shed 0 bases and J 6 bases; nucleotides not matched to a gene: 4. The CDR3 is CASSLWGTDPEAFF. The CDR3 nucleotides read TGTGCCAGCAGTTTATGGGGGACAGACCCTGAAGCTTTCTTT.

The CDR3 region has the DNA TGCGCCAGCAGCTCGGGGCACGGGCCGGACAGCTCCTACAATGAGCAGTTCTTC. It encodes CASSSGHGPDSSYNEQFF. The chain links TRBV5-1 to TRBJ2-1, with a weak D call TRBD1 (6 bases). The CDR3 sequence is 18 residues long. With 3 bases removed from V and 0 bases from J, the gap between germline ends came to 19 bases. CDR1 is SGHRS, CDR2 YFSETQ, per germline.

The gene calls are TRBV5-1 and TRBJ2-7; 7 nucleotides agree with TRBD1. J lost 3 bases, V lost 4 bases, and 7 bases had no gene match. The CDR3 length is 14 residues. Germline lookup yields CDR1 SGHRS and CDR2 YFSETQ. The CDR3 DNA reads TGCGCCAGCAGCCATTCCACAGGGGTCTACGAGCAGTACTTC. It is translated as CASSHSTGVYEQYF.